This T cell receptor (beta chain) was sequenced for a study of Ad26.COV2.S vaccination and SARS-CoV-2 variants. About the research overall: Enrolled in COV1001, the donor was in the Ad26.COV2.S trial arm, which received the vaccine. Into the muscle, Ad26.COV2.S was dosed once or twice, 56 days apart. Study-wide points: In vaccinated individuals, spike-specific CD8+ and CD4+ T cell responses reportedly displayed substantial breadth.

The V gene's germline CDR1 is MNHNY and CDR2 SVGAGI (reference sequence). The germline V and J ends were trimmed by 7 bases and 7 bases, with 11 bases remaining between them. The CDR3 is 13 amino acids. Treatment defined: over 15 received Ad26.COV2.S at low or high dose, single or two shots; 5 received placebo; per-sample allocation not given. Day 63 after the first vaccine or placebo injection was the time point for sampling. It was an adult aged 18-55 years in Boston who was the donor. In the case of this clone: Its antigen is undetermined.

Some clones are missing from TCRdb's copy, which holds only in-frame ones; the method was immunoSEQ multiplex PCR. The data hold about 420,000 clones, with 85% to 90% observed a single time. Here the sequenced sample was peripheral blood, taken in a trial of Ad26.COV2.S vaccine versus placebo. This chain links TRBV6-6 with TRBJ1-6; weak D call: TRBD1 (5 bases). The source of this sequence is a person between 18 and 65 years old who received the Ad26.COV2.S COVID-19 vaccine or a placebo. CDR3 sequence: CASKRGENSPLHF. Here the CDR3 DNA reads TGTGCCAGCAAGCGGGGCGAAAATTCACCCCTCCACTTT.